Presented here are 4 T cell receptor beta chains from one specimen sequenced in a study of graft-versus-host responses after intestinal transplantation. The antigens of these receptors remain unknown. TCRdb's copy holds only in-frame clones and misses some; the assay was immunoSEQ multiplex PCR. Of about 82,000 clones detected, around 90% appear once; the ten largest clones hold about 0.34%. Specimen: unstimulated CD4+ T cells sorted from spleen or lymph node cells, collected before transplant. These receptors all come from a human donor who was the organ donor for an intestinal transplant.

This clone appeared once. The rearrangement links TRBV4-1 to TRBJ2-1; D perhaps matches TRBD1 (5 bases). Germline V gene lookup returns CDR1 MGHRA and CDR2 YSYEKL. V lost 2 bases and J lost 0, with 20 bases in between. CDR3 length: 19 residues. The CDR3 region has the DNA TGCGCCAGCAGCCAAACCGACAGAATGTTACGGAGCTCCTACAATGAGCAGTTCTTC. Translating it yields CASSQTDRMLRSSYNEQFF.

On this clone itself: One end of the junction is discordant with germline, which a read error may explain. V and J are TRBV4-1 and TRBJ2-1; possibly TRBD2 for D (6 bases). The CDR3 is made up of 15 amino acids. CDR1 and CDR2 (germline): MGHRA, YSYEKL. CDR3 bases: TGCGCCAGCAGCCAAGATCTGGGACTGAGGGATGAACAGTTCTTC. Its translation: CASSQDLGLRDEQFF.

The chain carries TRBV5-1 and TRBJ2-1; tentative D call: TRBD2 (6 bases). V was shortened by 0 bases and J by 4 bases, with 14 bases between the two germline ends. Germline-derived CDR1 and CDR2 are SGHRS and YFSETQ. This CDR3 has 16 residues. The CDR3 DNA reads TGCGCCAGCAGCTTGGCCGGGACTCTGAGTTACAATGAGCAGTTCTTC. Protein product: CASSLAGTLSYNEQFF.

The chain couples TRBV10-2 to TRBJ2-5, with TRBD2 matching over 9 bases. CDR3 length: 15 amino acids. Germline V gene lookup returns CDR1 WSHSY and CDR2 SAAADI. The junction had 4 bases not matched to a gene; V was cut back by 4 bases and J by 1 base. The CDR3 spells CASSGGSGGQETQYF. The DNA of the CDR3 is TGCGCCAGCAGTGGCGGTAGCGGGGGCCAAGAGACCCAGTACTTC.